One sample yielded the 23 T cell receptor beta chains listed below, sequenced in a study of identical twins. MiXCR, applied by TCRdb to the 5' RACE reads, yields one record per CDR3 protein. Of about 240,000 distinct CDR3 sequences listed, approximately 10% are singletons. The material sequenced was memory T cells sorted from blood. These receptor sequences come from a man over 45 in good health.

This clonotype was detected a few times. The chain combines TRBV11-2 with TRBJ2-7; TRBD2 is a possible D gene (5 bases). The CDR3 extends over 13 amino acids. The germline V and J ends were trimmed by 1 base and 9 bases, with 13 bases remaining between them. Germline V gives CDR1 SGHAT, CDR2 FQNNGV. The CDR3 is CASSLGLAAGQYF. CDR3 DNA: TGTGCCAGCAGCTTAGGTTTAGCCGCGGGGCAGTACTTC.

A few counts support this clonotype. The V and J genes are TRBV7-2 and TRBJ2-7; 9 bases align to TRBD2. The V and J ends lost 2 bases and 6 bases, in that order; junction bases with no gene match: 8. CDR3 length: 15 amino acids. Germline CDR1 is SGHTA and CDR2 is FQGNSA. CDR3 sequence: CASSLLASGNREQYF. For the CDR3, the DNA is TGTGCCAGCAGCTTACTTGCTAGCGGGAATCGCGAGCAGTACTTC.

The rearrangement joins TRBV11-1 to TRBJ2-1, with D unclear. Trimming stripped 5 bases from V and 5 bases from J, with 10 bases between. The CDR3 is 13 amino acids. From germline, CDR1 is SGHAT and CDR2 FQDESV (reference sequence). For the CDR3, the DNA is TGTGCCAGCAGCGTTGGACGGGACAATGAGCAGTTCTTC. Its protein is CASSVGRDNEQFF.

This clonotype was picked up many times. This chain uses TRBV27 with TRBJ2-3, with D perhaps TRBD1 or TRBD2 (5 bases each). The CDR3 consists of 16 residues. The germline gives CDR1 MNHEY, CDR2 SMNVEV (reference sequence). Trimming cost V 8 bases and J 1 base, with 19 bases left between them. The CDR3 DNA reads as TGTGCCAGCCAATCCGGGACCGCATACGGCACAGATACGCAGTATTTT. Amino acids: CASQSGTAYGTDTQYF.

This clonotype was found a few times. The CDR3 is CSAITGSETQYF. In DNA form, the CDR3 reads TGCAGTGCCATAACAGGATCAGAGACCCAGTACTTC. The chain combines TRBV20-1 with TRBJ2-5, with TRBD1 as a possible D gene (5 bases). This CDR3 has 12 amino acids. The V end was cut by 6 bases, the J end by 4 bases, with 12 bases between. CDR1 is DFQATT and CDR2 is SNEGSKA in the germline V gene (reference sequence).

This clonotype has only a few counts. J is TRBJ2-6 and V is TRBV18; 7 bases match TRBD1. The J segment lost 0 bases and the V segment lost 4 bases, leaving 9 bases of the junction unmatched. The CDR3 has 18 amino acids. The germline CDR1 and CDR2 sequences are KGHSH and LQKENI. This chain's CDR3 is CASSQSGTVRSGANVLTF. In DNA, the CDR3 is TGTGCCAGCTCACAATCCGGGACAGTTCGCTCTGGGGCCAACGTCCTGACTTTC.

V is TRBV6-5 and J is TRBJ2-5, with D unclear. Germline V gene data show CDR1 as MNHEY and CDR2 as SVGAGI. This CDR3 contains 15 residues. The V and J ends lost 0 bases and 0 bases respectively, with 8 bases between them. The CDR3 DNA follows: TGTGCCAGCAGTTACTCTAACCGTAACCAAGAGACCCAGTACTTC. Translation: CASSYSNRNQETQYF.

This clonotype appeared a few times. This rearrangement joins TRBV7-9 to TRBJ2-6; TRBD1 might be the D (5 bases). Germline V lookup: CDR1 SEHNR, CDR2 FQNEAQ (reference sequence). With 2 bases removed from V and 0 bases from J, the gap between germline ends came to 8 bases. CDR3 size: 16 residues. CDR3 DNA: TGTGCCAGCAGCTTATCAGGGATCTCTGGGGCCAACGTCCTGACTTTC. This translates into CASSLSGISGANVLTF.

This clonotype has at least ten counts. The chain joins TRBV20-1 to TRBJ2-5; 12 bases are a match to TRBD2. Germline V gene lookup returns CDR1 DFQATT and CDR2 SNEGSKA (reference sequence). The CDR3 totals 15 residues. V shed 6 bases and J 5 bases; nucleotides not matched to a gene: 10. The CDR3 spells CSAQALAGGTETQYF. The DNA of the CDR3 is TGCAGTGCCCAGGCACTAGCGGGGGGTACGGAGACCCAGTACTTC.

This clonotype has more than one count but fewer than ten. This rearrangement joins TRBV10-3 to TRBJ2-1; 13 nucleotides line up with TRBD2. Germline V gene lookup returns CDR1 ENHRY and CDR2 SYGVKD. The V segment lost 3 bases and the J segment 10 bases; nucleotides outside the gene matches: 12. The CDR3 contains 17 residues. The CDR3 region has the DNA TGTGCCATCAGTGACTCACTAGCGGGAGGGAGAAAAGAGGAGCAGTTCTTC. This gives the protein CAISDSLAGGRKEEQFF.

Only a few counts were recorded for this clonotype. V usage is TRBV5-1 and J usage is TRBJ1-2, with 9 bases fitting TRBD1. Germline V gene data show CDR1 as SGHRS and CDR2 as YFSETQ. The CDR3 sequence is 15 residues long. V gave up 2 bases and J gave up 7 bases; unmatched junction bases: 9. In nucleotides, the CDR3 is TGCGCCAGCAGCTTCCCACCTACGACAGGGGGTGGCTACACCTTC. Residues: CASSFPPTTGGGYTF.

This clonotype came up a few times. The chain employs TRBV7-9 and TRBJ1-1, with 8 bases identical to TRBD1. Trimming removed 5 bases from V and 7 bases from J; junction bases left unmatched: 9. CDR1 and CDR2 (germline): SEHNR, FQNEAQ (reference sequence). This CDR3 is built from 14 residues. CDR3 bases: TGTGCCAGCAGCCGCCCCGACAGGGGCCATGAAGCTTTCTTT. Its protein is CASSRPDRGHEAFF. Looking up the rest from reference TRBV7-9 and TRBJ1-1 gives the full variable domain: DTGVSQNPRHKITKRGQNVTFRCDPISEHNRLYWYRQTLGQGPEFLTYFQNEAQLEKSRLLSDRFSAERPKGSFSTLEIQRTEQGDSAMYLCASSRPDRGHEAFFGQGTRLTVV.

Points on this clonotype: A much larger clone lies a single base off, so this may be a read error. This chain uses TRBV5-1 with TRBJ2-3; D is perhaps TRBD1 or TRBD2 (5 bases each). Germline values: CDR1 SGHRS, CDR2 YFSETQ. V lost 0 bases and J lost 5, with 13 bases in between. The CDR3 has 15 residues. As DNA, the CDR3 is TGCGCCAGCAGCTTGGTTGGGGGTGGTAGAGATACGCAGTATTTT. It translates to CASSLVGGGRDTQYF.

This clonotype was seen repeatedly, ten times or more. This rearrangement joins TRBV7-2 to TRBJ2-1; D is possibly TRBD1 or TRBD2 (7 bases each). Between the trimmed V and J ends, which lost 5 bases and 7 bases, there was a span of 12 bases. The CDR3 sequence is 13 residues long. Germline V lookup: CDR1 SGHTA, CDR2 FQGNSA. CDR3 bases: TGTGCCAGCAGCCCAGGGGGGGGAAATGAGCAGTTCTTC. This translates into CASSPGGGNEQFF.

This clonotype was found many times. V gene TRBV3-1 combines with J gene TRBJ2-1; D possibly corresponds to TRBD2 (5 bases). The CDR3 sequence is 13 residues long. Germline V CDR1 and CDR2: LGHDT, YNNKEL (reference sequence). With 5 bases removed from V and 6 bases from J, the gap between germline ends came to 11 bases. CDR3 DNA sequence: TGTGCCAGCAGCTATGGGAGAGGCAATGAGCAGTTCTTC. Translated, it gives CASSYGRGNEQFF.

This clonotype has ten or more counts. This chain uses TRBV20-1 with TRBJ2-7; maybe TRBD2 (6 bases). Trimming took 3 bases from V and 5 from J, leaving 14 bases between them. Germline assignment: CDR1 DFQATT and CDR2 SNEGSKA (reference sequence). This CDR3 has 13 amino acids. CDR3 sequence (DNA): TGCAGTGCTAGTAGTCAGGGAGGCCACGAGCAGTACTTC. This sequence encodes CSASSQGGHEQYF.

The chain combines TRBV7-6 with TRBJ2-7; TRBD1 matches 10 bases. The CDR3 is made up of 14 amino acids. J gave up 5 bases and V 5 bases, and 6 bases lay outside the gene matches. Germline V gives CDR1 SGHVS, CDR2 FNYEAQ. The DNA for the CDR3 is TGTGCCAGCAGCGCAACCGGGACAGGGGACGAGCAGTACTTC. This gives the protein CASSATGTGDEQYF. Supplemented by reference TRBV7-6 and TRBJ2-7, the full variable domain reads GAGVSQSPRYKVTKRGQDVALRCDPISGHVSLYWYRQALGQGPEFLTYFNYEAQQDKSGLPNDRFSAERPEGSISTLTIQRTEQRDSAMYRCASSATGTGDEQYFGPGTRLTVT.

This clonotype has more than one count but fewer than ten. J is TRBJ2-3 and V is TRBV20-1, with 8 bases lining up with TRBD2. Unmatched junction bases numbered 25, after V lost 3 bases and J lost 5 bases. Per germline, CDR1 DFQATT and CDR2 SNEGSKA (reference sequence). There are 20 residues in the CDR3. The DNA of the CDR3 is TGCAGTGCTAGTGGGGGGCTTGGGGAAATCACGGGACTAGGAGGAGATACGCAGTATTTT. Translating gives CSASGGLGEITGLGGDTQYF.

This clonotype came up a few times. This chain joins TRBV20-1 and TRBJ1-1, with D perhaps TRBD1 (5 bases). The CDR3 runs to 12 residues. V shed 6 bases and J shed 6 bases, with 14 bases lying between them. The germline CDR1 and CDR2 sequences are DFQATT and SNEGSKA (reference sequence). CDR3 residues: CSAPTSGPEAFF. CDR3 nucleotide sequence: TGCAGTGCCCCCACGTCGGGGCCTGAAGCTTTCTTT.

The sample holds many counts of this clonotype. The genes are TRBV7-2 and TRBJ1-4; no clear D gene. The V and J ends lost 1 base and 10 bases respectively, with 13 bases between them. CDR3 length: 14 amino acids. Germline-derived CDR1 and CDR2 are SGHTA and FQGNSA. CDR3 in amino acids: CASSLVGFPGKLFF. In nucleotides, the CDR3 is TGTGCCAGCAGCTTAGTCGGGTTCCCTGGAAAACTGTTTTTT.

The J gene is TRBJ1-3, the V gene TRBV5-5, with TRBD1 identical over 8 bases. Trimming removed 4 bases from V and 0 bases from J; junction bases left unmatched: 6. Germline lookup yields CDR1 SGHKS and CDR2 YYEKEE (reference sequence). The CDR3 extends over 16 amino acids. The CDR3 sequence is CASSPGQGLSGNTIYF. CDR3 nucleotide sequence: TGTGCCAGCAGCCCTGGACAGGGTCTCTCTGGAAACACCATATATTTT.

There are many counts of this clonotype. The chain couples TRBV4-3 to TRBJ1-2; D unclear. V was clipped by 0 bases and J by 7 bases, with 15 bases between them. The germline gives CDR1 LGHNA, CDR2 YSLEER. This CDR3 is 15 amino acids long. The CDR3 here is CASSQESIVIAGYTF. In DNA form, the CDR3 reads TGCGCCAGCAGCCAAGAATCCATAGTAATTGCTGGCTACACCTTC.

Concerning this clonotype: In this CDR3 the conserved last residue, phenylalanine or tryptophan, is missing, so a read error is likely. Because the CDR3's place on the DNA is in doubt, the DNA is left out and the CDR3 is given as listed by TCRdb. The V and J genes are TRBV9 and TRBJ1-4. The V gene's germline CDR1 is SGDLS and CDR2 YYNGEE. The CDR3 has 12 residues if both end residues are counted. The chain's CDR3 is CASSAWISGGSS.